The 11 T cell receptor beta chains listed next were all sequenced from one sample in a study of a mutant IDH1 vaccine in newly diagnosed glioma. Time point: baseline, week 1 (first vaccination visit). Treatment noted: pre-vaccination baseline after standard-of-care therapy. Here immunoSEQ multiplex PCR was the method, and the copy in TCRdb shows in-frame clones only, minus some. The sample includes 65,000 to 70,000 clones, 70% to 90% seen only once; the top ten take around 2.9%. Sequencing used PBMCs, obtained from a glioma patient treated with radiotherapy, temozolomide or both. The source is a man aged 25 to 40 with glioma.

The genes are TRBV5-5 and TRBJ1-5; 9 bases align to TRBD1. The trim removed 4 bases at V and 6 bases at J, leaving 8 bases unmatched. CDR1 and CDR2 (germline): SGHKS, YYEKEE (reference sequence). The CDR3 covers 15 residues. CDR3 nucleotides: TGTGCCAGCAGCCTGGGACAGGGTAGGAGTCAGCCCCAGCATTTT. It translates to CASSLGQGRSQPQHF.

The chain has TRBV18 and TRBJ2-5; D uncertain. V was trimmed by 1 base and J by 1 base, leaving 7 bases between them. CDR3 length: 14 residues. CDR1 is KGHSH, CDR2 LQKENI, per germline. The CDR3 loop is CASSPQGFQETQYF. The CDR3, as DNA: TGTGCCAGCTCACCACAGGGCTTCCAAGAGACCCAGTACTTC.

The genes are TRBV7-9 and TRBJ2-5; D gene unclear. CDR3 length: 11 amino acids. The germline V and J ends were trimmed by 4 bases and 2 bases, with 2 bases remaining between them. CDR1 SEHNR and CDR2 FQNEAQ come from the germline V gene (reference sequence). The CDR3 DNA is TGTGCCAGCAGCTGGCAAGAGACCCAGTACTTC. Translating gives CASSWQETQYF.

The chain couples TRBV11-2 to TRBJ2-3; 8 bases match TRBD2. The junction had 6 bases not matched to a gene; V was cut back by 3 bases and J by 4 bases. Germline V gene sequence: CDR1 SGHAT, CDR2 FQNNGV. The CDR3 sequence is 15 residues long. In DNA, the CDR3 is TGTGCCAGCAGCTTTAGCGGGGCAGGGGCAGATACGCAGTATTTT. Its translation is CASSFSGAGADTQYF.

V and J are TRBV5-6 and TRBJ2-1, with D possibly being TRBD2 (5 bases). The CDR3 extends over 13 amino acids. The germline CDR1 and CDR2 sequences are SGHDT and YYEEEE. Trimming took off 4 bases at V and 5 bases at J, with 10 bases between the two ends. CDR3 nucleotides: TGTGCCAGCAGCAAGGACTGGGACAATGAGCAGTTCTTC. Its protein product is CASSKDWDNEQFF.

The rearrangement joins TRBV6-6 to TRBJ2-5; D is unresolved. Trimming took 6 bases from V and 5 from J, leaving 13 bases between them. The germline V gene encodes CDR1 MNHNY and CDR2 SVGAGI (reference sequence). The CDR3 spans 13 residues. CDR3 sequence: CASRRTGRETQYF. The CDR3 DNA reads TGTGCCAGCAGGCGTACGGGCCGGGAGACCCAGTACTTC.

Worth noting for this clone: The same CDR3 also results from other DNA sequences found in this sample. This sequence joins TRBV11-2 and TRBJ2-1; D gene ambiguous. Germline V gene sequence: CDR1 SGHAT, CDR2 FQNNGV. The V end lost 0 bases, the J end lost 0 bases, and 6 bases lay between the germline ends. CDR3 length: 15 amino acids. DNA of the CDR3: TGTGCCAGCAGCTTAGACCTGAGCTCCTACAATGAGCAGTTCTTC. Amino acid sequence: CASSLDLSSYNEQFF.

The rearrangement links TRBV7-6 to TRBJ2-5; 7 nucleotides match TRBD2. Germline V CDR1 and CDR2: SGHVS, FNYEAQ. V gave up 4 bases and J gave up 3 bases; unmatched junction bases: 8. The CDR3 length is 15 residues. The CDR3 spells CASSSPWGGKETQYF. The CDR3 DNA is TGTGCCAGCAGCTCCCCTTGGGGAGGGAAAGAGACCCAGTACTTC. Together with reference TRBV7-6 and TRBJ2-5, the CDR3 gives the full variable domain: GAGVSQSPRYKVTKRGQDVALRCDPISGHVSLYWYRQALGQGPEFLTYFNYEAQQDKSGLPNDRFSAERPEGSISTLTIQRTEQRDSAMYRCASSSPWGGKETQYFGPGTRLLVL.

This chain connects TRBV6-5 to TRBJ1-1, with D hard to call. There are 14 residues in the CDR3. V lost 1 base, J lost 1 base, and 7 bases lay in between. Germline loops: CDR1 MNHEY, CDR2 SVGAGI. The CDR3 spells CASSYFGRNTEAFF. The CDR3 DNA sequence: TGTGCCAGCAGTTACTTTGGACGGAACACTGAAGCTTTCTTT.

This chain joins TRBV5-6 and TRBJ1-5, with D unclear. V was cut by 0 bases and J by 0 bases, with 4 bases left in between. The CDR3 consists of 14 residues. CDR1 is SGHDT and CDR2 is YYEEEE in the germline V gene. The CDR3 DNA follows: TGTGCCAGCAGCTTGGTCAATAGCAATCAGCCCCAGCATTTT. Encoded protein: CASSLVNSNQPQHF.

This clone was recorded once. The chain is built from TRBV29-1 and TRBJ2-5; a weak D match, TRBD1 (5 bases). Germline V gives CDR1 SQVTM, CDR2 ANQGSEA. The CDR3 covers 13 residues. V was shortened by 5 bases and J by 0 bases, with 10 bases between the two germline ends. This CDR3 is CSVRQWYQETQYF. CDR3 bases: TGCAGCGTTCGACAGTGGTACCAAGAGACCCAGTACTTC.